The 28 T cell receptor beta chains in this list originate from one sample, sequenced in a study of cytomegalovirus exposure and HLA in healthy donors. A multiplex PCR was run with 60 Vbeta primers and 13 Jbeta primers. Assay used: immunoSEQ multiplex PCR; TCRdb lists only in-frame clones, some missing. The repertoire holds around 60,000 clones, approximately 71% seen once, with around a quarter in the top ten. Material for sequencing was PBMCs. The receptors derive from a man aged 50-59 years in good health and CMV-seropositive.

DNA of the CDR3: TGCAGCGTTGAGACTAACCCCTACGAGCAGTACTTC. Its translation: CSVETNPYEQYF. The chain couples TRBV29-1 to TRBJ2-7, with D possibly being TRBD2 (5 bases). Per germline, CDR1 SQVTM and CDR2 ANQGSEA. Trimming removed 3 bases at V and 2 bases at J, with 8 bases between. The CDR3 consists of 12 residues.

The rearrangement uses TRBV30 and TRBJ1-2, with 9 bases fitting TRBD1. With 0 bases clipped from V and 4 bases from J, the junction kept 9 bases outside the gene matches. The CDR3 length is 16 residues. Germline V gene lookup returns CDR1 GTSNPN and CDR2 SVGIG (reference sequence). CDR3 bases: TGTGCCTGGAGTGTACGGCTAACAGGGGGCGCCTATGGCTACACCTTC. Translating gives CAWSVRLTGGAYGYTF.

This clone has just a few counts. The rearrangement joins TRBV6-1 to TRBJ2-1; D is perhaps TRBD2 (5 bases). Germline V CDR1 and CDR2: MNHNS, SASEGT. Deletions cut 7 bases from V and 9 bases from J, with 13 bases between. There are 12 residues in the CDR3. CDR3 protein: CASNRGTSEQFF. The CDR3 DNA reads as TGTGCCAGCAATCGAGGCACTAGTGAGCAGTTCTTC.

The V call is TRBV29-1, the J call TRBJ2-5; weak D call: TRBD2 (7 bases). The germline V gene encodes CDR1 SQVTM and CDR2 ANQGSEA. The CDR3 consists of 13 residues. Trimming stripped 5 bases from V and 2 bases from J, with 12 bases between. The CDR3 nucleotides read TGCAGCGTTACCGGGGGGCCGCAAGAGACCCAGTACTTC. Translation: CSVTGGPQETQYF.

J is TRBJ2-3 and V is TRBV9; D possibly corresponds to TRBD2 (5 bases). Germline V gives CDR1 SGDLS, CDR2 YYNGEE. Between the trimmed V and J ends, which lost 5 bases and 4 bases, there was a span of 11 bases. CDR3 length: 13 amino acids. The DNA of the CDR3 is TGTGCCAGCAGTGGGAGCTCTCCAGATACGCAGTATTTT. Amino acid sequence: CASSGSSPDTQYF.

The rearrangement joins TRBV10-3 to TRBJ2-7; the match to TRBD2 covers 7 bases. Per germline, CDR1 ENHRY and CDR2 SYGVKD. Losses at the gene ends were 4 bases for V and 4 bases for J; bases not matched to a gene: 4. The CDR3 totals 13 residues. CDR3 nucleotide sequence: TGTGCCATCAGTGGAGGACTAGTATACGAGCAGTACTTC. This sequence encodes CAISGGLVYEQYF.

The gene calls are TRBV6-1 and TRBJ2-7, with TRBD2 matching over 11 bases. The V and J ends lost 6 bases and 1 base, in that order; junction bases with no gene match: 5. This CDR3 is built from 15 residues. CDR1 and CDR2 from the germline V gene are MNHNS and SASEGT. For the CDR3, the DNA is TGTGCCAGCAGCCTCGGGACTAGCGGTTCCTACGAGCAGTACTTC. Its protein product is CASSLGTSGSYEQYF.

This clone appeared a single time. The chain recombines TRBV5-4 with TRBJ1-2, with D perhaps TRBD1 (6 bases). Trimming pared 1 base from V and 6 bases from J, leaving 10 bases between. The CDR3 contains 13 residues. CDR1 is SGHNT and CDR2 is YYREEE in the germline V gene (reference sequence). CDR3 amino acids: CASSLTGSHGYTF. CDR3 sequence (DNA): TGTGCCAGCAGCTTGACAGGGTCCCATGGCTACACCTTC.

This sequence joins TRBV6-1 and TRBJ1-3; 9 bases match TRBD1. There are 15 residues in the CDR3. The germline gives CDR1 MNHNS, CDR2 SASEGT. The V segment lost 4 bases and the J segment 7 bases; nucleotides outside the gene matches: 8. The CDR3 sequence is CASSAPGQGRNTIYF. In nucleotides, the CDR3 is TGTGCCAGCAGTGCCCCGGGACAGGGAAGGAACACCATATATTTT.

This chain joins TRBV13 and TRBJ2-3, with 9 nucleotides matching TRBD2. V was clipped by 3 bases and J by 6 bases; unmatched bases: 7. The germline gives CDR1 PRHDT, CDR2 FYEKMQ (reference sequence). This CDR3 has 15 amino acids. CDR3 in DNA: TGTGCCAGCAGCTTGCGGGGGGGGCTTGATGATACGCAGTATTTT. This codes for CASSLRGGLDDTQYF.

CDR3 region: CASSPSVVSAEQYF. The CDR3 coding sequence is TGTGCCAGCAGCCCAAGCGTAGTAAGCGCCGAGCAGTACTTC. The V gene is TRBV9, the J gene TRBJ2-7; no firm D call. This CDR3 has 14 amino acids. Germline CDR1 SGDLS, CDR2 YYNGEE. V lost 4 bases to trimming and J lost 6 bases, with 17 bases between them.

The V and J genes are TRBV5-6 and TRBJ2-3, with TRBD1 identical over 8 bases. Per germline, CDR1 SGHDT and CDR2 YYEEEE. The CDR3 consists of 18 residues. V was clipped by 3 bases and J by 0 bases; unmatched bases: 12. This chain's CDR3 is CASSYTIQGAGSTDTQYF. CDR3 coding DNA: TGTGCCAGCAGCTACACAATCCAGGGGGCAGGGAGCACAGATACGCAGTATTTT.

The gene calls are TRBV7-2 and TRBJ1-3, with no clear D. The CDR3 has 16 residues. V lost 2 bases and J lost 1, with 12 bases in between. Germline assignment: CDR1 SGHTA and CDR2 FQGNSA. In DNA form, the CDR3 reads TGTGCCAGCAGCTTATCCCCAGGAACATCTGGAAACACCATATATTTT. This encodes CASSLSPGTSGNTIYF.

This CDR3 reads CASSGGGWGTRTGRTEAFF. The CDR3 nucleotides are TGTGCCAGCAGTGGGGGGGGGTGGGGGACGAGGACAGGGCGGACTGAAGCTTTCTTT. The chain combines TRBV28 with TRBJ1-1; 8 positions match TRBD1. The junction had 22 bases not matched to a gene; V was cut back by 5 bases and J by 5 bases. The CDR3 runs to 19 residues. Germline CDR1 and CDR2: MDHEN and SYDVKM.

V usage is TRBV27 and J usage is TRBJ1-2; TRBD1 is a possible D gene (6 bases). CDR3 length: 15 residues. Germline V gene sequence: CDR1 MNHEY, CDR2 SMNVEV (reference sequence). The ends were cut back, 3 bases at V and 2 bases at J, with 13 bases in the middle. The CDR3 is CASSFAGEGNYGYTF. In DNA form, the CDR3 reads TGTGCCAGCAGTTTCGCAGGGGAGGGGAACTATGGCTACACCTTC.

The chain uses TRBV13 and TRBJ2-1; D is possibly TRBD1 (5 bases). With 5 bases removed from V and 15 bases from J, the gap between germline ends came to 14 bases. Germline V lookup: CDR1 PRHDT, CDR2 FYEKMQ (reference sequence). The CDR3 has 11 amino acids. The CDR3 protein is CASSHGDSGFF. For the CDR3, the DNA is TGTGCCAGCAGCCACGGAGACAGTGGGTTCTTC.

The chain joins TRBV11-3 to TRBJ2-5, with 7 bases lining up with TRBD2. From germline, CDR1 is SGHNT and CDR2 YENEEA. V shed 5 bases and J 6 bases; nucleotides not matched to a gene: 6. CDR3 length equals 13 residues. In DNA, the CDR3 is TGTGCCAGCAGCCCTCCCGGGAGGAAGACCCAGTACTTC. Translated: CASSPPGRKTQYF.

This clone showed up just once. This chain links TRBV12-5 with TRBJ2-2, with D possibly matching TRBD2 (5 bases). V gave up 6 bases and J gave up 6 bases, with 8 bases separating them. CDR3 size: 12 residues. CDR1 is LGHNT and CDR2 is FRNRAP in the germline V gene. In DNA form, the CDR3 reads TGTGCTAGTGGGCTAGCAGCCGGGGAGCTGTTTTTT. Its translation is CASGLAAGELFF.

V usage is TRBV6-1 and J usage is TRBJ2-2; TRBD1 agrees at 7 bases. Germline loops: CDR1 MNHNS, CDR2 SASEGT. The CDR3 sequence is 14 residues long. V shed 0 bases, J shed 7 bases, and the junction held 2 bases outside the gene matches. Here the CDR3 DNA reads TGTGCCAGCAGTGAAGCACAGGGGCTCGGGGAGCTGTTTTTT. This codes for CASSEAQGLGELFF.

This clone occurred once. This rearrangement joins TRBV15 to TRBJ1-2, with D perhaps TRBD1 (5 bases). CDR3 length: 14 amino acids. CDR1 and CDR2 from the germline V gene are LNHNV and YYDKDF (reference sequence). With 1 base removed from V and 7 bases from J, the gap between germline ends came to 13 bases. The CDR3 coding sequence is TGTGCCACCAGCAGAGGGGGGGTGGAGGCTGGCTACACCTTC. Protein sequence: CATSRGGVEAGYTF.

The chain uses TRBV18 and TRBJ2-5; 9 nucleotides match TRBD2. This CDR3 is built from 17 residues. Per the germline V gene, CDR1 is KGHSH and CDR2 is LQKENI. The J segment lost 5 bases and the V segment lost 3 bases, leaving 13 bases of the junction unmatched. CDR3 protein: CASSPTEVAGVYETQYF. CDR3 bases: TGTGCCAGCTCACCCACCGAAGTAGCGGGAGTTTATGAGACCCAGTACTTC.

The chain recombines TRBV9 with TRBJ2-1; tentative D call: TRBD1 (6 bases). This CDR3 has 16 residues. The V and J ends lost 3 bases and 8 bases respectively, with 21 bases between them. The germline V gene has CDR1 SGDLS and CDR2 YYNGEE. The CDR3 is CASSGQVSVSWYEQFF. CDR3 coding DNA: TGTGCCAGCAGCGGACAGGTTTCAGTATCCTGGTATGAGCAGTTCTTC.

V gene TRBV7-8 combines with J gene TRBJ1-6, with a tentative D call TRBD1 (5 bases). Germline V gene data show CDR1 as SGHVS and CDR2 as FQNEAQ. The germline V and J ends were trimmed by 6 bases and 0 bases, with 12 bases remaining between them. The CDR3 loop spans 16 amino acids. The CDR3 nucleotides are TGTGCCAGCAGTTACAGGTGGAGCTCCTATAATTCACCCCTCCACTTT. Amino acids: CASSYRWSSYNSPLHF.

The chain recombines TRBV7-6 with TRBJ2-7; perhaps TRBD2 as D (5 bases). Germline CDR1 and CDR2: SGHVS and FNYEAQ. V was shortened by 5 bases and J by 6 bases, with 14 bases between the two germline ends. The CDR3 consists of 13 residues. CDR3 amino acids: CASSPTGWGEQYF. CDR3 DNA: TGTGCCAGCAGCCCAACGGGATGGGGCGAGCAGTACTTC.

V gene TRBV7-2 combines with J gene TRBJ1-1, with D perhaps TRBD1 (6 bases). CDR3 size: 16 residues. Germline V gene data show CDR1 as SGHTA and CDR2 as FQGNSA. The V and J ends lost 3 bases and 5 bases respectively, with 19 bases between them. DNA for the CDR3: TGTGCCAGCAGCTTCCCGGCCTTTTCCAGGGGAACTGAAGCTTTCTTT. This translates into CASSFPAFSRGTEAFF. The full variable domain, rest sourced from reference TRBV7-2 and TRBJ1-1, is GAGVSQSPSNKVTEKGKDVELRCDPISGHTALYWYRQSLGQGLEFLIYFQGNSAPDKSGLPSDRFSAERTGGSVSTLTIQRTQQEDSAVYLCASSFPAFSRGTEAFFGQGTRLTVV.

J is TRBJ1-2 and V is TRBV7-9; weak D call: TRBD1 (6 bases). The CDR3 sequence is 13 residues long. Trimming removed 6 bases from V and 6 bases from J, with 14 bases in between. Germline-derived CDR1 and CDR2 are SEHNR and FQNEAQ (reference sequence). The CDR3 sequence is CASSARTAHGYTF. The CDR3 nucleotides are TGTGCCAGCAGTGCCAGGACAGCTCATGGCTACACCTTC. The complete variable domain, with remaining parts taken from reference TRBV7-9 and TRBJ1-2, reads DTGVSQNPRHKITKRGQNVTFRCDPISEHNRLYWYRQTLGQGPEFLTYFQNEAQLEKSRLLSDRFSAERPKGSFSTLEIQRTEQGDSAMYLCASSARTAHGYTFGSGTRLTVV.

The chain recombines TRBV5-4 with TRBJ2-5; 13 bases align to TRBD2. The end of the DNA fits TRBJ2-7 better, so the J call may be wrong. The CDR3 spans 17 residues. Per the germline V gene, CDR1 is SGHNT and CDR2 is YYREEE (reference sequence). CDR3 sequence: CASSVPGLAGHAYEQYF. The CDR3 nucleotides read TGTGCCAGCAGCGTCCCGGGACTAGCGGGGCACGCCTACGAGCAGTACTTC.

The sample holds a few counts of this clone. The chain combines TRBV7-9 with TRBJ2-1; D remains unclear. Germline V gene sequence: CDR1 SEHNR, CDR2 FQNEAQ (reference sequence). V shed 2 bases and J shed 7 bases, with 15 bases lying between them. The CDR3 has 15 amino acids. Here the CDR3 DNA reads TGTGCCAGCAGCTTAAATGAGGAGAGAGGTAATGAGCAGTTCTTC. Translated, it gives CASSLNEERGNEQFF.